Listed below are T cell receptor beta chains from one sample, sequenced in a study of breast tumors, draining lymph nodes, adjacent tissues. One entry per CDR3 protein results from TCRdb running MiXCR on the multiplex PCR reads. The table has 290,000 or so distinct CDR3 sequences, over 30% seen once. Sequencing was carried out using axillary lymph node tissue. These receptor sequences come from a female donor with breast cancer. Some clones in this sample may be carry-over from other donors' samples. CDR3s include the opening cysteine and the closing phenylalanine or tryptophan. A D gene is named only where the DNA matches it firmly. Clone size appears in some rows only: once, few, many, or a class for an expanded clone.

clone size: many; V gene: TRBV7-9; J gene: TRBJ2-2; D gene: TRBD1; CDR3 protein: CASSYVDRATGELFF; CDR3 DNA: TGTGCCAGCAGCTACGTGGACAGGGCCACCGGGGAGCTGTTTTTT
clone size: .; V gene: TRBV7-2; J gene: TRBJ2-7; D gene: .; CDR3 protein: CASSPPGGTPEQYF; CDR3 DNA: TGTGCCAGCAGCCCGCCTGGCGGGACCCCCGAGCAGTACTTC
clone size: many; V gene: TRBV20-1; J gene: TRBJ2-1; D gene: TRBD2; CDR3 protein: CSASGRAGWNEQFF; CDR3 DNA: TGCAGTGCTAGCGGGAGGGCCGGGTGGAATGAGCAGTTCTTC
clone size: many; V gene: TRBV2; J gene: TRBJ2-1; D gene: TRBD2; CDR3 protein: CASSVRLAGGWGNEQFF; CDR3 DNA: TGTGCCAGCAGTGTCCGACTAGCGGGAGGGTGGGGCAATGAGCAGTTCTTC
clone size: .; V gene: TRBV7-9; J gene: TRBJ1-5; D gene: .; CDR3 protein: CASSLLGFDQPQHF; CDR3 DNA: TGTGCCAGCAGCTTATTGGGATTCGATCAGCCCCAGCATTTT
clone size: few; V gene: TRBV11-2; J gene: TRBJ1-2; D gene: .; CDR3 protein: CASSPETGVQANYGYTF; CDR3 DNA: TGTGCCAGCTCCCCCGAGACTGGGGTACAGGCTAACTATGGCTACACCTTC
clone size: many; V gene: TRBV7-9; J gene: TRBJ1-2; D gene: TRBD1; CDR3 protein: CASMSGGNYGYTF; CDR3 DNA: TGTGCCAGCATGTCAGGGGGTAACTATGGCTACACCTTC
clone size: many; V gene: TRBV29-1; J gene: TRBJ1-4; D gene: .; CDR3 protein: CSVRDGEEKLFF; CDR3 DNA: TGCAGCGTGAGGGACGGTGAAGAAAAACTGTTTTTT
clone size: .; V gene: TRBV25-1; J gene: TRBJ2-1; D gene: TRBD1; CDR3 protein: CASSGTGTGGYNEQFF; CDR3 DNA: TGTGCCAGCAGTGGAACCGGGACAGGGGGCTACAATGAGCAGTTCTTC
clone size: many; V gene: TRBV20-1; J gene: TRBJ2-5; D gene: TRBD2; CDR3 protein: CSARAGGPLETQYF; CDR3 DNA: TGCAGTGCTAGAGCGGGAGGGCCTCTAGAGACCCAGTACTTC
clone size: many; V gene: TRBV24-1; J gene: TRBJ2-1; D gene: .; CDR3 protein: CATSDLPPPRTLLEQFF; CDR3 DNA: TGTGCCACCAGTGATTTGCCCCCCCCACGGACCTTGCTAGAGCAGTTCTTC
clone size: .; V gene: TRBV9; J gene: TRBJ1-5; D gene: .; CDR3 protein: CASSVVGLAVYNEPQHF; CDR3 DNA: TGTGCCAGCAGCGTAGTAGGACTAGCGGTTTACAATGAGCCCCAGCATTTT
clone size: .; V gene: TRBV9; J gene: TRBJ2-1; D gene: TRBD2; CDR3 protein: CASSVAVSGSSYTEQFF; CDR3 DNA: TGTGCCAGCAGCGTAGCGGTTAGCGGGAGCTCCTACACTGAGCAGTTCTTC
clone size: .; V gene: TRBV7-6; J gene: TRBJ2-7; D gene: .; CDR3 protein: CASSPDDYEQYF; CDR3 DNA: TGTGCCAGCAGCCCAGACGACTACGAGCAGTACTTC
clone size: many; V gene: TRBV20-1; J gene: TRBJ1-2; D gene: .; CDR3 protein: CSAGDSPSNYGYTF; CDR3 DNA: TGCAGTGCTGGCGACAGTCCTTCTAACTATGGCTACACCTTC
clone size: many; V gene: TRBV11-3; J gene: TRBJ2-5; D gene: .; CDR3 protein: CASSLSGRDTQYF; CDR3 DNA: TGTGCCAGCAGCTTAAGTGGACGGGACACCCAGTACTTC
clone size: many; V gene: TRBV29-1; J gene: TRBJ2-5; D gene: TRBD2; CDR3 protein: CSLQSGGPETQYF; CDR3 DNA: TGCAGCCTCCAATCGGGGGGGCCGGAGACCCAGTACTTC
clone size: many; V gene: TRBV7-8; J gene: TRBJ1-5; D gene: .; CDR3 protein: CASSSSPGFWDQPQHF; CDR3 DNA: TGTGCCAGCAGCTCATCTCCTGGGTTTTGGGATCAGCCCCAGCATTTT
clone size: .; V gene: TRBV6-1; J gene: TRBJ2-6; D gene: TRBD1; CDR3 protein: CASSAYTGAGANVLTF; CDR3 DNA: TGTGCCAGCAGTGCCTATACAGGGGCCGGGGCCAACGTCCTGACTTTC
clone size: .; V gene: TRBV6-6; J gene: TRBJ1-5; D gene: TRBD1; CDR3 protein: CASSRDRGGGNQPQHF; CDR3 DNA: TGTGCCAGCAGCCGGGACAGGGGAGGAGGCAATCAGCCCCAGCATTTT
clone size: many; V gene: TRBV20-1; J gene: TRBJ2-1; D gene: .; CDR3 protein: CSALKRAVSYNEQFF; CDR3 DNA: TGCAGTGCTTTAAAACGAGCGGTCTCCTACAATGAGCAGTTCTTC
clone size: .; V gene: TRBV19; J gene: TRBJ2-3; D gene: .; CDR3 protein: CASMKEPDTQYF; CDR3 DNA: TGTGCCAGTATGAAGGAACCAGATACGCAGTATTTT
clone size: many; V gene: TRBV29-1; J gene: TRBJ2-1; D gene: .; CDR3 protein: CAGGGLPEQFF; CDR3 DNA: TGCGCAGGGGGGGGACTCCCAGAGCAGTTCTTC
clone size: many; V gene: TRBV7-8; J gene: TRBJ1-2; D gene: .; CDR3 protein: CASSLGGEPLYGYTF; CDR3 DNA: TGTGCCAGCAGCTTAGGGGGGGAACCCCTCTATGGCTACACCTTC
clone size: .; V gene: TRBV2; J gene: TRBJ2-5; D gene: TRBD2; CDR3 protein: CASGGESRETQYF; CDR3 DNA: TGTGCCAGCGGGGGGGAGTCGAGAGAGACCCAGTACTTC
clone size: many; V gene: TRBV5-1; J gene: TRBJ2-7; D gene: .; CDR3 protein: CASSFKGDYEQYF; CDR3 DNA: TGCGCCAGCAGCTTTAAGGGGGACTACGAGCAGTACTTC
clone size: .; V gene: TRBV11-2; J gene: TRBJ2-1; D gene: TRBD2; CDR3 protein: CASSHPAGAAEQFF; CDR3 DNA: TGTGCCAGCAGCCACCCAGCGGGAGCGGCTGAGCAGTTCTTC
clone size: few; V gene: TRBV18; J gene: TRBJ1-5; D gene: .; CDR3 protein: CASSPRSYQPQHF; CDR3 DNA: TGTGCCAGCTCACCGAGGAGTTATCAGCCCCAGCATTTT
clone size: many; V gene: TRBV20-1; J gene: TRBJ2-1; D gene: .; CDR3 protein: CSETGRYNEQFF; CDR3 DNA: TGCAGTGAAACGGGGAGGTACAATGAGCAGTTCTTC
clone size: many; V gene: TRBV9; J gene: TRBJ2-5; D gene: .; CDR3 protein: CASSVPGGSGQETQYF; CDR3 DNA: TGTGCCAGCAGCGTCCCAGGTGGAAGCGGACAAGAGACCCAGTACTTC
clone size: few; V gene: TRBV25-1; J gene: TRBJ2-7; D gene: .; CDR3 protein: CAWSVVGGRGLSYEQYF; CDR3 DNA: TGTGCCTGGAGTGTTGTCGGTGGCAGAGGCCTCTCCTACGAGCAGTACTTC
clone size: many; V gene: TRBV6-5; J gene: TRBJ2-2; D gene: .; CDR3 protein: CASSYYLGHTTGELFF; CDR3 DNA: TGTGCCAGCAGTTACTACCTTGGACACACCACCGGGGAGCTGTTTTTT
clone size: many; V gene: TRBV19; J gene: TRBJ1-5; D gene: .; CDR3 protein: CASSIGAYNQPQHF; CDR3 DNA: TGTGCCAGTAGTATTGGGGCCTACAATCAGCCCCAGCATTTT
clone size: many; V gene: TRBV5-1; J gene: TRBJ2-3; D gene: TRBD2; CDR3 protein: CASSTPLAGSTDTQYF; CDR3 DNA: TGCGCCAGCAGTACCCCGCTAGCGGGAAGCACAGATACGCAGTATTTT
clone size: .; V gene: TRBV6-5; J gene: TRBJ2-3; D gene: .; CDR3 protein: CASSYSLARGRTQCF; CDR3 DNA: TGTGCCAGCAGTTACTCTTTAGCCCGGGGGCGGACGCAGTGTTTT
clone size: many; V gene: TRBV4-1; J gene: TRBJ2-7; D gene: TRBD1; CDR3 protein: CASSQEWTGYEYEQYF; CDR3 DNA: TGCGCCAGCAGCCAAGAGTGGACAGGGTACGAATACGAGCAGTACTTC
clone size: once; V gene: TRBV5-1; J gene: TRBJ1-1; D gene: .; CDR3 protein: CASSNSASTESFF; CDR3 DNA: TGCGCCAGCAGCAACAGCGCTTCCACTGAATCTTTCTTT
clone size: many; V gene: TRBV6-5; J gene: TRBJ1-5; D gene: .; CDR3 protein: CASSLIGSNQPQHF; CDR3 DNA: TGTGCCAGCAGTCTAATCGGCAGCAATCAGCCCCAGCATTTT
clone size: many; V gene: TRBV20-1; J gene: TRBJ2-5; D gene: TRBD2; CDR3 protein: CSARGSGSEGVAQETQYF; CDR3 DNA: TGCAGTGCTAGAGGTAGCGGGAGTGAGGGTGTGGCGCAAGAGACCCAGTACTTC
clone size: many; V gene: TRBV7-2; J gene: TRBJ1-4; D gene: .; CDR3 protein: CASSLGIGVGSNEKLFF; CDR3 DNA: TGTGCCAGCAGCTTAGGAATAGGGGTCGGCTCTAATGAAAAACTGTTTTTT
clone size: many; V gene: TRBV10-2; J gene: TRBJ1-2; D gene: TRBD1; CDR3 protein: CASAQGDGYTF; CDR3 DNA: TGCGCCAGTGCACAGGGGGATGGCTACACCTTC
clone size: .; V gene: TRBV20-1; J gene: TRBJ1-1; D gene: .; CDR3 protein: CSAIALGGNTEAFF; CDR3 DNA: TGCAGTGCCATCGCACTAGGGGGGAACACTGAAGCTTTCTTT
clone size: few; V gene: TRBV3-1; J gene: TRBJ2-5; D gene: .; CDR3 protein: CASSQEVEGTQYF; CDR3 DNA: TGTGCCAGCAGCCAAGAAGTGGAGGGGACCCAGTACTTC
clone size: many; V gene: TRBV12-3/TRBV12-4; J gene: TRBJ1-6; D gene: .; CDR3 protein: CASNFGGGSPLHF; CDR3 DNA: TGTGCCAGCAATTTCGGGGGTGGTTCACCCCTCCACTTT
clone size: .; V gene: TRBV29-1; J gene: TRBJ2-3; D gene: TRBD1; CDR3 protein: CSVQQQGYEQYF; CDR3 DNA: TGCAGCGTCCAACAACAGGGGTATGAGCAGTATTTT